This entry describes one T cell receptor beta chain. Its antigen is still unknown. TCRdb's copy holds only in-frame clones and misses some; the assay was immunoSEQ multiplex PCR. The table shows about 93,000 clones, with just under 90% occurring only once. The V gene's germline CDR1 is SGHTA and CDR2 FQGNSA. The CDR3 is 13 amino acids. The V end was cut by 5 bases, the J end by 2 bases, with 9 bases between. The data originate from a study of T cell responses to AZD1222 COVID-19 vaccine. Study observations and caveats: Close to half of spike-specific TCRs reportedly recognize unmutated variant regions. Females outnumbered males among donors, who were mostly white British; clonal diversity was possibly underestimated.

The sequence derives from an adult in good health. This sequence joins TRBV7-2 and TRBJ1-2; no clear D gene. The input for sequencing was peripheral blood, taken on day 0 of MenACWY control vaccination. The CDR3 loop reads CASSVGWNYGYTF. CDR3 nucleotide sequence: TGTGCCAGCAGCGTAGGGTGGAACTATGGCTACACCTTC.